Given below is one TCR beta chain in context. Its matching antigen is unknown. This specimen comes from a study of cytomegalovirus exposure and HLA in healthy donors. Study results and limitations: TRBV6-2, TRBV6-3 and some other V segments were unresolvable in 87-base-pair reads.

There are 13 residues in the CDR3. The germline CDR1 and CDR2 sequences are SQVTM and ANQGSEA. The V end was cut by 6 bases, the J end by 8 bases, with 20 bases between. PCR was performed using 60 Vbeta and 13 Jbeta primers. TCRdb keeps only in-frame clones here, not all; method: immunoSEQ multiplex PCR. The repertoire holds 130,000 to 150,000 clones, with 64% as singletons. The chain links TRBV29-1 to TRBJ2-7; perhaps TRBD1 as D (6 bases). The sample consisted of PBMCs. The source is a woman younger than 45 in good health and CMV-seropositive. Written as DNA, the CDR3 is TGCAGCGTAGCTAAAAACAACAGGGATAAGCAGTACTTC. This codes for CSVAKNNRDKQYF.